This T cell receptor (beta chain) was found in a study of OX40 agonist ivuxolimab in advanced cancers. Study at large: Patient treatment consisted of intravenous ivuxolimab administration every 2 weeks at 0.01 to 10 mg/kg. The diagnoses of dose-escalation patients were hepatocellular carcinoma, melanoma, renal cell or head and neck cancer.

The data were produced by immunoSEQ multiplex PCR, yet TCRdb's version contains in-frame clones alone and is incomplete. The top ten clones hold 6.3% of a sample with around 60,000 clones, 77% of them seen once. Per germline, CDR1 SGHNT and CDR2 YYREEE (reference sequence). Trimming removed 3 bases from V and 1 base from J; junction bases left unmatched: 9. The CDR3 sequence is 16 residues long. The gene calls are TRBV5-4 and TRBJ2-7, with 8 bases that match TRBD1. The sample here was CD4+ or CD8+ T cells sorted from blood, taken in a trial of the OX40 agonist ivuxolimab. This clonotype was obtained from an adult with an advanced solid tumor such as melanoma, head and neck, liver or kidney cancer. CDR3 DNA: TGTGCCAGCAGCTCAGGGGGCGCGAGTAGATCCTACGAGCAGTACTTC. It specifies CASSSGGASRSYEQYF.